The source of this T cell receptor beta chain is a study of cytomegalovirus exposure and HLA in healthy donors. Study-wide findings and caveats: In a later analysis, most CMV-associated TCR beta chains appeared HLA-restricted. Cytomegalovirus-associated TCR beta chains were listed, numbering some 180. Later analysis found that TCR beta chains associated with HLA were more clonally expanded than other, equally common chains.

The V and J ends lost 2 bases and 7 bases, in that order; junction bases with no gene match: 9. Germline V gives CDR1 SGHTA, CDR2 FQGTGA. This CDR3 spans 15 amino acids. A note on this clone: Its specificity is not known.

A multiplex PCR was run with 60 Vbeta primers and 13 Jbeta primers. TCRdb's table, derived via immunoSEQ multiplex PCR, lists solely in-frame clones and lacks some. The table includes roughly 180,000 clones, roughly 78% detected once. Sequencing was done on a sample of PBMCs. The genes are TRBV7-3 and TRBJ2-3; 7 bases align to TRBD2. The receptor was derived from a woman aged 25-40 years in good health and CMV-seronegative. The CDR3 DNA is TGTGCCAGCAGCTTAGGCGGGGGACCCGAATATACGCAGTATTTT. The encoded protein is CASSLGGGPEYTQYF.